These T cell receptor beta chains were read from a single sample in a study of monozygotic twins with inflammatory bowel disease. Each CDR3 protein gets one entry in TCRdb, which reprocessed the 5' RACE reads and gives no DNA. This table holds 400,000 or so distinct CDR3 sequences. The sample taken for sequencing was blood. These TCRs come from a human donor with ulcerative colitis or Crohn's disease, or a healthy co-twin of an affected twin (not recorded which). CDR3s include the opening cysteine and the closing phenylalanine or tryptophan. Each record gives: CDR3 length, J gene, V gene, CDR3 protein.

>14|TRBJ2-7|TRBV5-1
CASRRTGGGYEQYF
>15|TRBJ2-5|TRBV6-1
CASSPTGTVGETQYF
>16|TRBJ2-1|TRBV4-2
CASSQDWGNSYNEQFF
>16|TRBJ2-3|TRBV6-1
CASSSHPDRVTDTQYF
>15|TRBJ1-5|TRBV3-1
CASSQSQGAVQPQHF
>17|TRBJ1-1|TRBV5-1
CASSWPGTGGARTEAFF
>17|TRBJ2-7|TRBV29-1
CSVVIPRTSQDRYEQYF
>15|TRBJ2-5|TRBV20-1
CSAWGLAGTQETQYF
>11|TRBJ2-1|TRBV29-1
CSGEVGHEQFF
>11|TRBJ1-4|TRBV20-1
CSAILGEKLFF
>16|TRBJ2-7|TRBV5-1
CASSLGGTGGSYEQYF
>15|TRBJ2-7|TRBV6-5
CASSYASGIPYEQYF
>18|TRBJ1-3|TRBV10-3
CAISEPKGGSISGNTIYF
>13|TRBJ2-5|TRBV5-1
CASSLDGQETQYF
>14|TRBJ1-5|TRBV6-2/TRBV6-3
CASSWGARNQPQHF
>16|TRBJ2-1|TRBV9
CASSVAGGTFYNEQFF
>13|TRBJ1-5|TRBV12-3/TRBV12-4
CASSLTNNQPQHF
>14|TRBJ2-7|TRBV20-1
CSARVFGQGNEHYF
>14|TRBJ2-5|TRBV7-2
CAGKRSGSSETQYF
>15|TRBJ2-1|TRBV5-1
CASSLRPGGPDEQFF
>13|TRBJ1-6|TRBV29-1
CSVLKGTVGPLHF
>15|TRBJ2-1|TRBV20-1
CSARDPAGPAGEQFF
>14|TRBJ1-1|TRBV19
CASSIVGLKTEAFF
>14|TRBJ2-3|TRBV10-3
CATLWSGGSDTQYF
>16|TRBJ2-1|TRBV12-3/TRBV12-4
CASSWVLAGGEHEQFF
>14|TRBJ1-2|TRBV3-1
CASSQETGNYGYTF
>14|TRBJ1-2|TRBV4-1
CASSHKGEGDGYTF
>12|TRBJ1-1|TRBV12-3/TRBV12-4
CASSLSPVPAFF
>16|TRBJ1-1|TRBV5-5
CASSQDSQGTNTEAFF
>13|TRBJ2-7|TRBV30
CAWKSGTGYEQYF
>13|TRBJ2-7|TRBV12-3/TRBV12-4
CASSPGQTYEQYF
>15|TRBJ1-6|TRBV18
CASSPQGMWNSPLHF
>13|TRBJ1-3|TRBV9
CASSPAGGNTIYF
>11|TRBJ2-1|TRBV11-2
CASKGGDEQFF
>12|TRBJ2-7|TRBV29-1
CSVPTRSYEQYF
>13|TRBJ1-5|TRBV5-1
CASRQGGNQPQHF
>15|TRBJ2-1|TRBV7-9
CASSPWDREGNEQFF
>14|TRBJ1-1|TRBV6-6
CASRSLDSDTEAFF